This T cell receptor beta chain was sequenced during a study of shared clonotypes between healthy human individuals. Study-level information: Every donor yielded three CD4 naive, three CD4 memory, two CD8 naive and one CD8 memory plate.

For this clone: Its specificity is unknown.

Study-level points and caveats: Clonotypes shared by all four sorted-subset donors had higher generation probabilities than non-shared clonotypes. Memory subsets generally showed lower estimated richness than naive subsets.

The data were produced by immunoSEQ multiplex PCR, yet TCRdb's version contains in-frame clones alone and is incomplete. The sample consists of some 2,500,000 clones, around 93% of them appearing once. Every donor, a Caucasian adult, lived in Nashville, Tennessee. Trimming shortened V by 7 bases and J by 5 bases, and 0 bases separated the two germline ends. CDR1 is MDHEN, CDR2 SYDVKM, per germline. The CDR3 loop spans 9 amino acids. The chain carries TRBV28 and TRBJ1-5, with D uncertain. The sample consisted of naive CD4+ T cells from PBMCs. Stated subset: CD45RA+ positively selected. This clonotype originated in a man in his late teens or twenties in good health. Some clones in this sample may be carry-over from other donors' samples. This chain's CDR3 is CASNQPQHF. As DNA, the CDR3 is TGTGCCAGCAATCAGCCCCAGCATTTT.